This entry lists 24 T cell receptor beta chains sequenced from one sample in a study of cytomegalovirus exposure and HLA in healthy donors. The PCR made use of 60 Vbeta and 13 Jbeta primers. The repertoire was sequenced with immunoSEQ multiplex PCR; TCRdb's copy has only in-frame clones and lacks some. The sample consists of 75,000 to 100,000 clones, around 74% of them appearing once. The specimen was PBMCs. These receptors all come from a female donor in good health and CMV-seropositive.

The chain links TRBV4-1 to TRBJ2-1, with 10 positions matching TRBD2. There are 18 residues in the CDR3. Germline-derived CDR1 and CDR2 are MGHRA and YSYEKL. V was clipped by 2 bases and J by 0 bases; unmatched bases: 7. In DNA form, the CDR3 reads TGCGCCAGCAGCCAACAACGACTAGCGGGTAGCTCCTACAATGAGCAGTTCTTC. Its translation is CASSQQRLAGSSYNEQFF.

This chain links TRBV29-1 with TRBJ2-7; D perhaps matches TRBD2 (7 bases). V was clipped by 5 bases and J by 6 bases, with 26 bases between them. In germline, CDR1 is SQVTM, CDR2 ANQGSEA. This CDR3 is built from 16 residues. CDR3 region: CSVWGGQGVESSEQYF. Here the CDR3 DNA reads TGCAGCGTTTGGGGGGGGCAGGGTGTAGAGTCCAGCGAGCAGTACTTC.

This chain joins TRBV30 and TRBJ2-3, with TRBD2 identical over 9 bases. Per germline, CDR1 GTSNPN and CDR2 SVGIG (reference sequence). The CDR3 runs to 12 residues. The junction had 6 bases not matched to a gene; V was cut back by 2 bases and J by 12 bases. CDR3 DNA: TGTGCCTGGAGTCCGCGGGGGGGCCGACAGTATTTT. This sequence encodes CAWSPRGGRQYF. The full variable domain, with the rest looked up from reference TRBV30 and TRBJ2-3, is SQTIHQWPATLVQPVGSPLSLECTVEGTSNPNLYWYRQAAGRGLQLLFYSVGIGQISSEVPQNLSASRPQDRQFILSSKKLLLSDSGFYLCAWSPRGGRQYFGPGTRLTVL.

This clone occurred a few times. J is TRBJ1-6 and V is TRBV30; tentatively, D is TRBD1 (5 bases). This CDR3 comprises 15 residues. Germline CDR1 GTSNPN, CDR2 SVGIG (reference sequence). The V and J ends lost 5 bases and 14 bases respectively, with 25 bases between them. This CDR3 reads CAWGPTGAGIVALHF. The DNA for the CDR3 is TGTGCCTGGGGCCCTACCGGAGCAGGGATTGTGGCCCTCCACTTT.

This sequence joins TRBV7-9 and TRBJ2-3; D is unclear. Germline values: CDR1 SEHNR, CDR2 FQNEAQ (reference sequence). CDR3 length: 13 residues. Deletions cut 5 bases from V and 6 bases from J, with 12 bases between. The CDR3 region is CASSANSGDTQYF. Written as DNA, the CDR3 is TGTGCCAGCAGCGCAAACTCAGGCGATACGCAGTATTTT.

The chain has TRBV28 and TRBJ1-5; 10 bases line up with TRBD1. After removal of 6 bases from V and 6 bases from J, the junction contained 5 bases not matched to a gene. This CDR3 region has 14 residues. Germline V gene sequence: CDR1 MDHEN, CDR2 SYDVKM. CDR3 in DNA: TGTGCCAGCAGCCCGACAGGGGGCAGTCAGCCCCAGCATTTT. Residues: CASSPTGGSQPQHF.

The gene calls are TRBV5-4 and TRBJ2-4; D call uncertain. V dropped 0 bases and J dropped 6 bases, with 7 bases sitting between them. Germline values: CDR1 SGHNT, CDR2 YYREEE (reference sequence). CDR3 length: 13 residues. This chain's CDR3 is CASSLGDINIQYF. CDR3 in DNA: TGTGCCAGCAGCTTGGGCGATATAAACATTCAGTACTTC.

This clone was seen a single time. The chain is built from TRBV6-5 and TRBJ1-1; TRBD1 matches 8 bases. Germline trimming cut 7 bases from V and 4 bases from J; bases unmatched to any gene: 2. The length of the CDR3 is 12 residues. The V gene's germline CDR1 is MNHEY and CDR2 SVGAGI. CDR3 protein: CASNTGGTEAFF. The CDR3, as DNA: TGTGCCAGCAACACAGGGGGCACTGAAGCTTTCTTT.

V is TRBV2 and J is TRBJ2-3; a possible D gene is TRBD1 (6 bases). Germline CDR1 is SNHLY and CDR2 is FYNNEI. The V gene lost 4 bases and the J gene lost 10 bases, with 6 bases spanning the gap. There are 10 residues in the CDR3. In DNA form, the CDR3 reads TGTGCCAGCAGTGCAGGGGCGCAGTATTTT. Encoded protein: CASSAGAQYF.

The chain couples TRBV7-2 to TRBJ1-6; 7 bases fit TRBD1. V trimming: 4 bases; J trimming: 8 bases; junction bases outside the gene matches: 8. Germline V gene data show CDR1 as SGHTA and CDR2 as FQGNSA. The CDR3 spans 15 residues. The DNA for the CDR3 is TGTGCCAGCAGCTCGCCGGGACAGTCTCATTCACCCCTCCACTTT. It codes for CASSSPGQSHSPLHF.

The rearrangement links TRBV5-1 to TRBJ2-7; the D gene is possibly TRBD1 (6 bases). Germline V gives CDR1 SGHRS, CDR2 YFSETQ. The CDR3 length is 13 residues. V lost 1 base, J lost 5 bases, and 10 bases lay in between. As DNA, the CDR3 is TGCGCCAGCAGCTTGACAGGGAGCCACGAGCAGTACTTC. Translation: CASSLTGSHEQYF. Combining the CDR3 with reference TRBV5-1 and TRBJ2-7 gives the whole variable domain KAGVTQTPRYLIKTRGQQVTLSCSPISGHRSVSWYQQTPGQGLQFLFEYFSETQRNKGNFPGRFSGRQFSNSRSEMNVSTLELGDSALYLCASSLTGSHEQYFGPGTRLTVT.

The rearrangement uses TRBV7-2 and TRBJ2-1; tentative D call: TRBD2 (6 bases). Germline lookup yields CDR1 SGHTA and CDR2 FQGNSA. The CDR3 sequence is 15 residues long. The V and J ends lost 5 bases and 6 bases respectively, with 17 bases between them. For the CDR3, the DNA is TGTGCCAGCAGCCTCAACGGACGGGAGACCAATGAGCAGTTCTTC. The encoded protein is CASSLNGRETNEQFF.

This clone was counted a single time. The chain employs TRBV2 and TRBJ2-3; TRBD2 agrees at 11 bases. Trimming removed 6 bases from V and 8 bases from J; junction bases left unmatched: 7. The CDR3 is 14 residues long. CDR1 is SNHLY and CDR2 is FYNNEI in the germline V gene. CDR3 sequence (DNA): TGTGCCAGCAGGAATAGCGGGGGGGCCGGTACGCAGTATTTT. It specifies CASRNSGGAGTQYF.

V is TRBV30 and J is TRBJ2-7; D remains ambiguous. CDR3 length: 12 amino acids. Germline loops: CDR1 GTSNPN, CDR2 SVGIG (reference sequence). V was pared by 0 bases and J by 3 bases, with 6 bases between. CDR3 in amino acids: CAWSVQNYEQYF. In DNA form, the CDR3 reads TGTGCCTGGAGTGTACAGAACTACGAGCAGTACTTC. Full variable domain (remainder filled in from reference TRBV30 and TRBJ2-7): SQTIHQWPATLVQPVGSPLSLECTVEGTSNPNLYWYRQAAGRGLQLLFYSVGIGQISSEVPQNLSASRPQDRQFILSSKKLLLSDSGFYLCAWSVQNYEQYFGPGTRLTVT.

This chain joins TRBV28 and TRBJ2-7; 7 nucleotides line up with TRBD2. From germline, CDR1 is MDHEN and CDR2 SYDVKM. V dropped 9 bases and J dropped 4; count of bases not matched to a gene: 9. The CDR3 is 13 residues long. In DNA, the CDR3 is TGTGCCAGTGCGAGGCGGGAGTATTACGAGCAGTACTTC. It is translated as CASARREYYEQYF.

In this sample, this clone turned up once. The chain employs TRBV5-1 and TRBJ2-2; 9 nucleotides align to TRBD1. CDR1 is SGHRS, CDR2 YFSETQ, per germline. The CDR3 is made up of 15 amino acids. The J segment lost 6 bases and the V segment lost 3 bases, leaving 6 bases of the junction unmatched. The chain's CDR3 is CASSSGTGLAGELFF. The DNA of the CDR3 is TGCGCCAGCAGCTCAGGGACAGGGTTGGCCGGGGAGCTGTTTTTT. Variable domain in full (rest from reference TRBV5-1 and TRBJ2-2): KAGVTQTPRYLIKTRGQQVTLSCSPISGHRSVSWYQQTPGQGLQFLFEYFSETQRNKGNFPGRFSGRQFSNSRSEMNVSTLELGDSALYLCASSSGTGLAGELFFGEGSRLTVL.

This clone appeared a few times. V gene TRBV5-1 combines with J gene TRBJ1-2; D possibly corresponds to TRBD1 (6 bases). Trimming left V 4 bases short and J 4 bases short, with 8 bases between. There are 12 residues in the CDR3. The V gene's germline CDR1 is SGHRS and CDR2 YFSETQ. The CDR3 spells CASSMDSYGYTF. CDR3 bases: TGCGCCAGCAGCATGGACAGCTATGGCTACACCTTC.

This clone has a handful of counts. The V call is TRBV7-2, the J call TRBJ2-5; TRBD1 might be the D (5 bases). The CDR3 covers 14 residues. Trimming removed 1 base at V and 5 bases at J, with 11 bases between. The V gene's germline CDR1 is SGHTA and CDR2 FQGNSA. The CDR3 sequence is CASSLGVQGETQYF. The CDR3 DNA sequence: TGTGCCAGCAGCTTAGGAGTTCAGGGCGAGACCCAGTACTTC.

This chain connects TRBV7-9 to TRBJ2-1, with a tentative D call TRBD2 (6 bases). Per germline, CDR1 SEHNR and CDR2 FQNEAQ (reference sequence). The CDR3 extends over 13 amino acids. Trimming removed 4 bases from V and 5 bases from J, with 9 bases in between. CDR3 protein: CASSSAGHNEQFF. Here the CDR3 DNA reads TGTGCCAGCAGCTCCGCGGGGCACAATGAGCAGTTCTTC.

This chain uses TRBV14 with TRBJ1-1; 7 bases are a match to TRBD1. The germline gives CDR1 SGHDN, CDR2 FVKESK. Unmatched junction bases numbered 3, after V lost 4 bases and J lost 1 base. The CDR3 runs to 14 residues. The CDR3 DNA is TGTGCCAGCAGCCCGCGGACAGGGAACACTGAAGCTTTCTTT. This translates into CASSPRTGNTEAFF.

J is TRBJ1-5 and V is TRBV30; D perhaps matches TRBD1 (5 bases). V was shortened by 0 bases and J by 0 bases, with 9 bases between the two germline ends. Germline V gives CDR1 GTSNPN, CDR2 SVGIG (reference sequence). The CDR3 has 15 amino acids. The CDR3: CAWSVTGSSNQPQHF. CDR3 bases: TGTGCCTGGAGTGTAACAGGTTCTAGCAATCAGCCCCAGCATTTT.

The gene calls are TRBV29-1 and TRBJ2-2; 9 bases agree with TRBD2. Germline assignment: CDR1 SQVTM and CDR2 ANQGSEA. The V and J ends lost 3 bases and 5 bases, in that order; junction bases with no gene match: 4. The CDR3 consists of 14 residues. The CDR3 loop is CSVDLAGDTGELFF. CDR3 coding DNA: TGCAGCGTTGATTTAGCGGGAGATACCGGGGAGCTGTTTTTT.

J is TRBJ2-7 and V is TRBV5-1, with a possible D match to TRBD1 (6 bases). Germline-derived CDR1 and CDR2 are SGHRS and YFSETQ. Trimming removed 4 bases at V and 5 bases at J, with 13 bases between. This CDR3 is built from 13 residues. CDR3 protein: CASSRTGSHEQYF. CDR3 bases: TGCGCCAGCAGCCGAACAGGGTCTCACGAGCAGTACTTC.

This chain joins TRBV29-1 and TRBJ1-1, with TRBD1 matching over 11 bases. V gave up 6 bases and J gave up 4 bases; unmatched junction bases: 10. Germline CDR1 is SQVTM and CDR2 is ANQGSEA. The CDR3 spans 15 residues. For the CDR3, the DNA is TGCAGCGTGGACAGGGGGCGCCTATCCAGCACTGAAGCTTTCTTT. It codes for CSVDRGRLSSTEAFF.